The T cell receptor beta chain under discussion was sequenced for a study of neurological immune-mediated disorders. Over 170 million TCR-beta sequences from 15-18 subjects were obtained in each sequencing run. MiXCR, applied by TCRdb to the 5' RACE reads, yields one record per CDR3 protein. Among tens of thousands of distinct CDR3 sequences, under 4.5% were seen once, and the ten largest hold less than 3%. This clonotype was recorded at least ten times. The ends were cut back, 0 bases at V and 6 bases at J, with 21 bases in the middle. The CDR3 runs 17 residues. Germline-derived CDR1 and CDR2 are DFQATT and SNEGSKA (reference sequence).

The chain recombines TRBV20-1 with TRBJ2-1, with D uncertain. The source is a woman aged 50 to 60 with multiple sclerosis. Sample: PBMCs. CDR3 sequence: CSARDFWALVEVNEQFF. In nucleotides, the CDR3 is TGCAGTGCTAGAGATTTTTGGGCGCTAGTCGAAGTCAATGAGCAGTTCTTC.